The 3 T cell receptor beta chains below come from one sample, sequenced in a study of T-cell reconstitution after alpha-beta-depleted transplantation in children. Unique molecular identifiers were incorporated into the prepared TCRbeta library. A single record per CDR3 protein comes from TCRdb applying MiXCR to the PCR reads. The sample contains just under 250,000 distinct CDR3 sequences, under 30% of which appear only once. The input for sequencing was PBMCs, taken before TCRalphabeta/CD19-depleted stem cell transplant. Receptors were obtained from a girl aged 2 to 9 with Fanconi anemia, due to receive a stem cell transplant.

This clonotype was counted between two and nine times. J is TRBJ2-7 and V is TRBV11-2; the D is unclear. The CDR3 is 13 amino acids. The germline gives CDR1 SGHAT, CDR2 FQNNGV. V lost 0 bases and J lost 3, with 6 bases in between. CDR3 residues: CASSLDGFYEQYF. The CDR3 DNA follows: TGTGCCAGCAGCTTAGATGGGTTCTACGAGCAGTACTTC.

The chain uses TRBV29-1 and TRBJ2-5; possible D gene TRBD2, 6 bases. V lost 3 bases to trimming and J lost 1 base, with 15 bases between them. Germline-derived CDR1 and CDR2 are SQVTM and ANQGSEA. The CDR3 covers 15 residues. CDR3 sequence (DNA): TGCAGCGTTGAGGGGGGAATGAGCCTCCAAGAGACCCAGTACTTC. Protein product: CSVEGGMSLQETQYF.

This clonotype was detected a few times. The V call is TRBV24-1, the J call TRBJ2-3; 10 nucleotides match TRBD2. The junction had 7 bases not matched to a gene; V was cut back by 6 bases and J by 5 bases. In germline, CDR1 is KGHDR, CDR2 SFDVKD. This CDR3 spans 15 amino acids. For the CDR3, the DNA is TGTGCCACCAGTTCCCCCCTAGCGGGAGTAGATACGCAGTATTTT. Its protein product is CATSSPLAGVDTQYF.